This T cell receptor beta chain was obtained from a study of shared clonotypes between healthy human individuals. The wider study: A donor's plate count was three for CD4 naive and three for CD4 memory; CD8 naive had two and CD8 memory one. General study points: The four-donor shared clonotypes exceeded non-shared clonotypes in generation probability, with non-shared ones scoring lower.

Only Caucasian adults living in Nashville, Tennessee served as donors. Splitting of CD4+ cells produced CD45RA+ naive and CD45RA-negative memory subsets. As concerns this clone: Its antigen remains unknown.

J was trimmed by 3 bases and V by 3 bases; bases with no gene match: 4. The CDR3 has 15 amino acids. The germline gives CDR1 SGHTA, CDR2 FQGNSA. TCRdb's copy holds only in-frame clones and misses some; the assay was immunoSEQ multiplex PCR. The sample lists more than 2 million clones; almost 96% were seen once. Specimen: naive CD4+ T cells sorted from blood. Subset: CD45RA+ positively selected. The sequence was collected from a man between 18 and 35 years old in good health. This chain links TRBV7-2 with TRBJ2-5; 10 bases agree with TRBD2. In nucleotides, the CDR3 is TGTGCCAGCAGCTTCCCGGGACTAGCGAAAGAGACCCAGTACTTC. It specifies CASSFPGLAKETQYF.